The 25 T cell receptor beta chains below all came from one sample that was sequenced in a study of CD8+CD57+ T cells in acquired aplastic anemia. TCR beta VDJ and CDR3 profiling used genomic DNA as template. TCRdb re-derived calls from the reads in MiXCR, one entry per CDR3 protein. The sample comprises some 410,000 distinct CDR3 sequences, 55% to 70% of which are singletons, and 4% rests with the top ten. Sequencing was done on a sample of sorted CD4+, CD8+, or CD8+CD57+ T cells (not recorded which) from PBMCs. Every receptor here comes from a human donor in good health, serving as a control.

A note on this clonotype: This CDR3 fails to terminate in the conserved phenylalanine or tryptophan, so it likely reflects a read error. The limits of the CDR3 on the DNA are not certain, so only TCRdb's listed CDR3 is given. This chain links TRBV6-1 with TRBJ1-5. Termini included, the CDR3 measures 13 amino acids. Germline values: CDR1 MNHNS, CDR2 SASEGT. The CDR3 spells CASSDLDDQPKHL.

The chain has TRBV5-1 and TRBJ2-2; D is tentatively TRBD1 or TRBD2 (5 bases each). Germline V gives CDR1 SGHRS, CDR2 YFSETQ. The V end was cut by 4 bases, the J end by 5 bases, with 15 bases between. CDR3 length: 15 residues. This chain's CDR3 is CASSAQGEQTGELFF. In DNA form, the CDR3 reads TGCGCCAGCAGCGCGCAGGGAGAGCAAACCGGGGAGCTGTTTTTT.

The chain links TRBV7-2 to TRBJ2-3; a possible D gene is TRBD2 (5 bases). V was cut by 6 bases and J by 13 bases, with 20 bases left in between. Germline values: CDR1 SGHTA, CDR2 FQGNSA. CDR3 length: 13 residues. CDR3 region: CASRSRTTDYEYF. CDR3 nucleotide sequence: TGTGCCAGCAGGTCCCGAACCACAGACTACGAGTATTTT.

This chain links TRBV12-3 or TRBV12-4 with TRBJ1-6; 9 bases align to TRBD1. Unmatched junction bases numbered 7, after V lost 3 bases and J lost 10 bases. CDR3 length: 15 residues. CDR3 sequence: CASSFGTGWGSPLHF. DNA of the CDR3: TGTGCCAGCAGTTTCGGGACAGGGTGGGGATCACCCCTCCACTTT.

The rearrangement joins TRBV2 to TRBJ1-2; D is unclear. The CDR3 has 13 amino acids. Trimming took off 3 bases at V and 4 bases at J, with 9 bases between the two ends. Per the germline V gene, CDR1 is SNHLY and CDR2 is FYNNEI. CDR3 loop: CASSEDPSYGYTF. CDR3 DNA sequence: TGTGCCAGCAGTGAGGATCCCTCCTATGGCTACACCTTC. The full variable domain, with the rest looked up from reference TRBV2 and TRBJ1-2, is EPEVTQTPSHQVTQMGQEVILRCVPISNHLYFYWYRQILGQKVEFLVSFYNNEISEKSEIFDDQFSVERPDGSNFTLKIRSTKLEDSAMYFCASSEDPSYGYTFGSGTRLTVV.

The chain has TRBV29-1 and TRBJ1-2, with D unresolved. The CDR3 runs to 14 residues. Germline assignment: CDR1 SQVTM and CDR2 ANQGSEA. Trimming pared 4 bases from V and 12 bases from J, leaving 24 bases between. This CDR3 reads CSVGTEGASNENTF. CDR3 nucleotides: TGCAGCGTTGGCACCGAGGGTGCTAGCAATGAAAACACCTTC. Together with reference TRBV29-1 and TRBJ1-2, the CDR3 gives the full variable domain: SAVISQKPSRDICQRGTSLTIQCQVDSQVTMMFWYRQQPGQSLTLIATANQGSEATYESGFVIDKFPISRPNLTFSTLTVSNMSPEDSSIYLCSVGTEGASNENTFGSGTRLTVV.

This clonotype turned up a few times. The gene calls are TRBV19 and TRBJ2-7; D may correspond to TRBD1 or TRBD2 (5 bases each). With 6 bases removed from V and 1 base from J, the gap between germline ends came to 10 bases. Germline loops: CDR1 LNHDA, CDR2 SQIVND (reference sequence). The CDR3 is made up of 13 amino acids. The CDR3 DNA reads as TGTGCCAGTAGCCCGGGGCTATCCTACGAGCAGTACTTC. It translates to CASSPGLSYEQYF.

This rearrangement joins TRBV7-3 to TRBJ1-3; D gene uncertain. This CDR3 comprises 13 residues. Germline CDR1 reads SGHTA; CDR2 reads FQGTGA. Trimming cost V 4 bases and J 3 bases, with 7 bases left between them. Here the CDR3 DNA reads TGTGCCAGCAGCTCGGGGTATGGAAACACCATATATTTT. This encodes CASSSGYGNTIYF.

The sample holds a few counts of this clonotype. Its ends do not fully match the called genes, so a read error is possible. The chain uses TRBV7-6 and TRBJ1-6; D uncertain. This CDR3 is 16 amino acids long. Germline CDR1 and CDR2: SGHVS and FNYEAQ. The CDR3 spells CASSLKAALGNSPLHF. CDR3 nucleotide sequence: TGTGCCAGCAGCTTAAAGGCGGCCCTCGGCAATTCGCCCCTCCACTTT.

The chain joins TRBV10-3 to TRBJ2-7; 9 bases are shared with TRBD1. The CDR3 extends over 13 amino acids. Per germline, CDR1 ENHRY and CDR2 SYGVKD. V lost 6 bases to trimming and J lost 5 bases; unmatched junction nucleotides: 5. CDR3 sequence: CAISGQGSNEQYF. CDR3 nucleotide sequence: TGTGCCATCAGCGGACAGGGGTCGAACGAGCAGTACTTC.

As to this clonotype: Relative to the germline gene, one junction end is altered; a read error may explain this. The chain has TRBV6-1 and TRBJ2-1; unclear D gene. CDR1 MNHNS and CDR2 SASEGT come from the germline V gene. The CDR3 sequence is 17 residues long. The CDR3 sequence: CASSERVAAVSYNERFF. The CDR3 DNA is TGTGCCAGCAGTGAACGCGTCGCGGCAGTCTCCTACAATGAGCGGTTCTTC.

About this clonotype itself: This CDR3 is missing its conserved last phenylalanine or tryptophan, likely due to a read error. The V gene is TRBV3-1, the J gene TRBJ1-3, with D uncertain. The CDR3 consists of 15 residues. Germline V gene data show CDR1 as LGHDT and CDR2 as YNNKEL (reference sequence). V lost 9 bases and J 2 bases, leaving 17 bases between the germline ends. The chain's CDR3 is CASKPGGGAGNTIYS. The CDR3 region has the DNA TGTGCCAGTAAACCTGGCGGAGGAGCTGGAAACACCATATATTCT.

This clonotype was picked up one time. The junction does not match germline at one end; this may be a read error. The chain joins TRBV2 to TRBJ2-3; the D gene is possibly TRBD2 (5 bases). The CDR3 is 15 residues long. Germline V gene data show CDR1 as SNHLY and CDR2 as FYNNEI. The CDR3 loop reads CASSEKGRGGWTQAF. CDR3 sequence (DNA): TGTGCCAGCAGTGAAAAGGGCCGTGGCGGATGGACTCAAGCTTTC.

V usage is TRBV6-5 and J usage is TRBJ1-2; TRBD1 is a possible D gene (6 bases). V dropped 4 bases and J dropped 5 bases, with 17 bases sitting between them. In germline, CDR1 is MNHEY, CDR2 SVGAGI. CDR3 length: 15 residues. The CDR3 loop reads CASSSATGLIYGYTF. The CDR3 DNA sequence: TGTGCCAGCAGTTCTGCTACAGGGCTAATTTATGGCTACACCTTC.

V usage is TRBV7-2 and J usage is TRBJ1-2; the D is unclear. V was shortened by 6 bases and J by 9 bases, with 23 bases between the two germline ends. The CDR3 sequence is 15 residues long. Germline loops: CDR1 SGHTA, CDR2 FQGNSA. CDR3 loop: CASRIGEEPKYCYTF. The CDR3 DNA is TGTGCCAGCAGAATAGGAGAGGAGCCTAAGTATTGCTACACCTTC. Looking up the rest from reference TRBV7-2 and TRBJ1-2 gives the full variable domain: GAGVSQSPSNKVTEKGKDVELRCDPISGHTALYWYRQSLGQGLEFLIYFQGNSAPDKSGLPSDRFSAERTGGSVSTLTIQRTQQEDSAVYLCASRIGEEPKYCYTFGSGTRLTVV.

About this clonotype: At one of its ends the junction is not consistent with the germline gene, which may arise from a read error. The genes are TRBV7-2 and TRBJ2-3; tentative D call: TRBD2 (6 bases). The V gene's germline CDR1 is SGHTA and CDR2 FQGNSA. This CDR3 region has 15 residues. For the CDR3, the DNA is TGTGCCAGCAGCCCGGGGGACCCCTATGGCTACACGCACTATTTT. As protein: CASSPGDPYGYTHYF. Combining the CDR3 with reference TRBV7-2 and TRBJ2-3 gives the whole variable domain GAGVSQSPSNKVTEKGKDVELRCDPISGHTALYWYRQSLGQGLEFLIYFQGNSAPDKSGLPSDRFSAERTGGSVSTLTIQRTQQEDSAVYLCASSPGDPYGYTHYFGPGTRLTVL.

Note on this clonotype: Because the CDR3's place on the DNA is in doubt, the DNA is left out and the CDR3 is given as listed by TCRdb. The V call is TRBV7-2, the J call TRBJ2-1; the table's TRBD1 call for D was not verified on the DNA. Ends included, the CDR3 has 14 residues. CDR1 is SGHTA and CDR2 is FQGNSA in the germline V gene. CDR3 residues: CASSFSATQYFGFF.

V is TRBV29-1 and J is TRBJ1-2; 7 nucleotides line up with TRBD1. V lost 6 bases and J lost 3; bases outside the gene matches: 4. This CDR3 has 12 amino acids. Germline V gene sequence: CDR1 SQVTM, CDR2 ANQGSEA. Here the CDR3 DNA reads TGCAGCGTCCCTACAGGGGACTATGGCTACACCTTC. Translating it yields CSVPTGDYGYTF.

This clonotype came up many times. The CDR3 DNA reads TGTGCCAGCAGTTACGACAGGACCTCGGATCCGCCCCAGCATTTT. Translated: CASSYDRTSDPPQHF. The chain links TRBV6-6 to TRBJ1-5, with D possibly TRBD1 on 6 matching bases. The CDR3 spans 15 residues. The ends were cut back, 2 bases at V and 9 bases at J, with 17 bases in the middle. In germline, CDR1 is MNHNY, CDR2 SVGAGI (reference sequence).

As regards this clonotype: The CDR3 does not close with the conserved phenylalanine or tryptophan, likely indicating a read error. Because the CDR3's place on the DNA is in doubt, the DNA is left out and the CDR3 is given as listed by TCRdb. This chain uses TRBV7-3 with TRBJ2-7; TRBD1 reflects the table's D call only, with no check against the DNA. 13 amino acids form the CDR3, both terminal residues included. Per the germline V gene, CDR1 is SGHTA and CDR2 is FQGTGA. CDR3 sequence reads: CASSYPVRKARDP.

Turning to this clonotype: Given the absence of the conserved phenylalanine or tryptophan at the CDR3 end, a read error is likely. The limits of the CDR3 on the DNA are not certain, so only TCRdb's listed CDR3 is given. The J gene is TRBJ2-2, the V gene TRBV15; the table's D call of TRBD1 was not tested on the DNA. Germline V gene sequence: CDR1 LNHNV, CDR2 YYDKDF (reference sequence). The CDR3 spans 16 amino acids, including both terminal residues. CDR3 sequence reads: CATTRLGQYVTGELFI.

The chain links TRBV7-2 to TRBJ1-6; TRBD1 aligns across 7 bases. Germline values: CDR1 SGHTA, CDR2 FQGNSA. CDR3 length equals 15 residues. The J segment lost 8 bases and the V segment lost 0 bases, leaving 4 bases of the junction unmatched. CDR3 DNA sequence: TGTGCCAGCAGCTTAGCGACAGGGAGAGATTCACCCCTCCACTTT. Translation: CASSLATGRDSPLHF.

The genes are TRBV9 and TRBJ2-7, with D unresolved. Per the germline V gene, CDR1 is SGDLS and CDR2 is YYNGEE. This CDR3 comprises 14 residues. The V end was cut by 0 bases, the J end by 2 bases, with 9 bases between. The CDR3 DNA reads as TGTGCCAGCAGCGTAGGAATCGGAACCTACGAGCAGTACTTC. As protein: CASSVGIGTYEQYF.

This clonotype was detected ten times or more. The chain carries TRBV19 and TRBJ1-5; maybe TRBD1 (6 bases). Per the germline V gene, CDR1 is LNHDA and CDR2 is SQIVND (reference sequence). V lost 8 bases, J lost 3 bases, and 20 bases lay in between. The CDR3 covers 16 residues. The CDR3 loop reads CASSNEGGYYNQPQHF. The CDR3 region has the DNA TGTGCCAGTTCGAATGAAGGGGGATATTACAATCAGCCCCAGCATTTT.

V gene TRBV6-5 combines with J gene TRBJ2-7, with D possibly being TRBD2 (6 bases). The germline V and J ends were trimmed by 7 bases and 1 base, with 17 bases remaining between them. The CDR3 is 15 residues long. Germline CDR1 and CDR2: MNHEY and SVGAGI. The CDR3 loop is CASTLNEGGSYEQYF. CDR3 DNA sequence: TGTGCCAGCACCCTGAATGAGGGAGGATCCTACGAGCAGTACTTC.